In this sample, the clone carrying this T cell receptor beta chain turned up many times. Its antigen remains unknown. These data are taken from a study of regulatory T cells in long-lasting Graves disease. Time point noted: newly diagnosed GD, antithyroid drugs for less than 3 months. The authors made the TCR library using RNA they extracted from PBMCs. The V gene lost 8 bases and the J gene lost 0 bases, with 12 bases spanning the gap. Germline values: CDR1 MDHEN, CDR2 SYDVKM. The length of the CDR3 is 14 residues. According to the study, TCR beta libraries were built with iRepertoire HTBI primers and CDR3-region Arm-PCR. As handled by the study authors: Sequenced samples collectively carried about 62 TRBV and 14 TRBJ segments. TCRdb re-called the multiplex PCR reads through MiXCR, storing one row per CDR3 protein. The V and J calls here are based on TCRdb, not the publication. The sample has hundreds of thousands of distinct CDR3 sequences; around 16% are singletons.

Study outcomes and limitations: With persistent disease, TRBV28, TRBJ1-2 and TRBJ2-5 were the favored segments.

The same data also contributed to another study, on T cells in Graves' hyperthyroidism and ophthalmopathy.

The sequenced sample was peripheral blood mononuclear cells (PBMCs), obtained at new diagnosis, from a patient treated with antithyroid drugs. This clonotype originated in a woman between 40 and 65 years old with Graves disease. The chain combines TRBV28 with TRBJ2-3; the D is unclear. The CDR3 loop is CASHPPGSTDTQYF. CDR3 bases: TGTGCCAGCCACCCTCCCGGAAGCACAGATACGCAGTATTTT.